This T cell receptor (beta chain) was obtained from a study of Graves' ophthalmopathy and Graves' hyperthyroidism. Per the germline V gene, CDR1 is LGHNA and CDR2 is YNFKEQ. Trimming took 2 bases from V and 0 from J, leaving 8 bases between them. CDR3 size: 14 residues. This clonotype came up many times. Its cognate antigen is unknown. General observations from the study: For separating ophthalmopathy from stable hyperthyroidism, a 13-signature model gave approximately 90% sensitivity and about 80% specificity. The authors also found most expanded thyroid clonotypes above 0.001 frequency in blood.

Investigators amplified TCR beta CDR3 regions from RNA transcripts. Second-round multiplex PCR followed a first-round RT-PCR using HTBI primers. TCRdb processed the multiplex PCR reads anew with MiXCR; each CDR3 protein has one entry. The sample has about 150,000 distinct CDR3 sequences; approximately 38% are singletons. The TCR was taken from a woman aged 40 to 50 with Graves' ophthalmopathy. Sequencing input: peripheral blood. The chain links TRBV4-2 to TRBJ2-7; D is uncertain. The CDR3 nucleotides are TGTGCCAGCAGCCAAAAGATGATCTCCTACGAGCAGTACTTC. This encodes CASSQKMISYEQYF.